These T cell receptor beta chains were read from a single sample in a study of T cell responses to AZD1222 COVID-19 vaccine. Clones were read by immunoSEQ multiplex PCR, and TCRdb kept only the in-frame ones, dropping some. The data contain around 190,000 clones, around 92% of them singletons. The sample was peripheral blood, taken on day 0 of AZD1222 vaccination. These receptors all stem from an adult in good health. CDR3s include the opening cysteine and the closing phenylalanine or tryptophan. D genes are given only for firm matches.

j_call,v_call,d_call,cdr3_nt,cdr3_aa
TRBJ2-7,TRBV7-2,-,TGTGCCAGCAGCTTAGGGCAGCGAATGGACGAGCAGTACTTC,CASSLGQRMDEQYF
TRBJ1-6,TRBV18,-,TGTGCCAGCTCACCAGGTTTCCCCCTCCACTTT,CASSPGFPLHF
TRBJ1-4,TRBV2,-,TGTGCCAGCAGTGGAAGCTTTACTAATGAAAAACTGTTTTTT,CASSGSFTNEKLFF
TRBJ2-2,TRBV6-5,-,TGTGCCAGCAGTTACTCGACGACCGGGAGAGCCGGGGAGCTGTTTTTT,CASSYSTTGRAGELFF
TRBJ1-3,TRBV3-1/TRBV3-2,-,TGTGCCAGCAGCTTATATAGGGGTGTTGGAAACACCATATATTTT,CASSLYRGVGNTIYF
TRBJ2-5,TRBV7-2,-,TGTGCCAGCAGCTTAGAGGACCGACCGGGTTCGGCCCAGTACTTC,CASSLEDRPGSAQYF
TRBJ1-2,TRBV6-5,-,TGTGCCAGCAGTCGGGAATTGGGGGGAAGTTATGGCTACACCTTC,CASSRELGGSYGYTF
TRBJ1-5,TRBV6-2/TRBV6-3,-,TGTGCCAGCAGTTTGCCGCAGCAGCCCGATTATAGCAATCAGCCCCAGCATTTT,CASSLPQQPDYSNQPQHF
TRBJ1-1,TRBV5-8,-,TGTGCCAGCAGCTTGGGGCGCATTGAAGCTTTCTTT,CASSLGRIEAFF
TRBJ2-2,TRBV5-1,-,TGCGCCAGCAGCTCCACTGCCGGGTGGTGGTCCGGGGAGCTGTTTTTT,CASSSTAGWWSGELFF